One sample yielded the 17 T cell receptor beta chains listed below, sequenced in a study of T cell repertoires in cytomegalovirus infection. Each CDR3 protein gets one entry after TCRdb re-called the reads with MiXCR. The sample holds roughly 920,000 distinct CDR3 sequences; approximately 31% are singletons and the top ten take over 11%. No antigen has been assigned to these receptors. Sequencing was performed on cultured CD8+ T cells from PBMCs, taken from culture after CMV antigen stimulation. Every receptor here comes from a human donor in good health (CMV status not recorded). Some clones in this sample may be carry-over from other donors' samples.

This clonotype was counted only a few times. J is TRBJ2-3 and V is TRBV27; TRBD1 is a possible D gene (6 bases). The V and J ends lost 3 bases and 2 bases respectively, with 12 bases between them. The CDR3 is made up of 15 amino acids. Looked up from germline, CDR1 is MNHEY and CDR2 is SMNVEV (reference sequence). The CDR3 bases are TGTGCCAGCAGTTTTCTCGACAGGTTCACAGATACGCAGTATTTT. Amino acid sequence: CASSFLDRFTDTQYF.

At least ten counts were recorded for this clonotype. The genes are TRBV7-6 and TRBJ1-2, with 7 bases lining up with TRBD1. The CDR3 spans 14 residues. Losses at the gene ends were 5 bases for V and 2 bases for J; bases not matched to a gene: 5. The germline V gene encodes CDR1 SGHVS and CDR2 FNYEAQ. CDR3 residues: CASSQRQGNYGYTF. CDR3 nucleotides: TGTGCCAGCAGCCAGAGACAGGGAAACTATGGCTACACCTTC. Using reference TRBV7-6 and TRBJ1-2 for the parts outside the CDR3, the full variable domain is GAGVSQSPRYKVTKRGQDVALRCDPISGHVSLYWYRQALGQGPEFLTYFNYEAQQDKSGLPNDRFSAERPEGSISTLTIQRTEQRDSAMYRCASSQRQGNYGYTFGSGTRLTVV.

This rearrangement joins TRBV9 to TRBJ2-7; D ambiguous. This CDR3 contains 14 residues. From germline, CDR1 is SGDLS and CDR2 YYNGEE. Trimming pared 0 bases from V and 0 bases from J, leaving 7 bases between. CDR3 loop: CASSVDASSYEQYV. CDR3 nucleotide sequence: TGTGCCAGCAGCGTAGATGCCAGCTCCTACGAGCAGTACGTC.

This chain joins TRBV5-6 and TRBJ2-1; TRBD2 agrees at 12 bases. This CDR3 region has 14 residues. CDR1 and CDR2 (germline): SGHDT, YYEEEE. The trim removed 3 bases at V and 9 bases at J, leaving 4 bases unmatched. The CDR3 DNA reads as TGTGCCAGCAGCTCGCCGGGACTAGCGGGTGAGCAGTTCTTC. Amino acid sequence: CASSSPGLAGEQFF. The full variable domain, rest sourced from reference TRBV5-6 and TRBJ2-1, is DAGVTQSPTHLIKTRGQQVTLRCSPKSGHDTVSWYQQALGQGPQFIFQYYEEEERQRGNFPDRFSGHQFPNYSSELNVNALLLGDSALYLCASSSPGLAGEQFFGPGTRLTVL.

This clonotype was found once. The chain combines TRBV12-3 or TRBV12-4 with TRBJ1-2; D gene unclear. This CDR3 comprises 14 residues. The V end was cut by 1 base, the J end by 5 bases, with 11 bases between. This CDR3 reads CASSLGFAGYGYTF. CDR3 DNA sequence: TGTGCCAGCAGTTTAGGATTTGCGGGGTATGGCTACACCTTC.

This clonotype was seen many times. The chain employs TRBV4-1 and TRBJ2-5, with D maybe TRBD1 (6 bases). The CDR3 has 16 residues. Trimming took 0 bases from V and 2 from J, leaving 13 bases between them. Germline loops: CDR1 MGHRA, CDR2 YSYEKL. CDR3 protein: CASSQDKDRVQETQYF. CDR3 coding DNA: TGCGCCAGCAGCCAAGATAAGGACAGAGTTCAAGAGACCCAGTACTTC.

The chain employs TRBV27 and TRBJ2-2; D unclear. The CDR3 loop spans 16 amino acids. Germline CDR1 is MNHEY and CDR2 is SMNVEV (reference sequence). Trimming stripped 8 bases from V and 0 bases from J, with 16 bases between. This chain's CDR3 is CASGPPQVANTGELFF. The CDR3 DNA sequence: TGTGCCAGCGGTCCACCTCAGGTCGCGAACACCGGGGAGCTGTTTTTT.

This chain uses TRBV4-2 with TRBJ1-1, with D hard to call. CDR1 and CDR2 (germline): LGHNA, YNFKEQ. Trimming left V 3 bases short and J 2 bases short, with 13 bases between. The CDR3 is made up of 15 amino acids. The CDR3 loop is CASSQALGENTEAFF. The CDR3 bases are TGTGCCAGCAGCCAGGCTTTGGGTGAAAACACTGAAGCTTTCTTT.

The V and J genes are TRBV11-3 and TRBJ2-7; TRBD2 might be the D (5 bases). The V end was cut by 0 bases, the J end by 7 bases, with 16 bases between. This CDR3 spans 15 amino acids. Germline lookup yields CDR1 SGHNT and CDR2 YENEEA. The CDR3 coding sequence is TGTGCCAGCAGCTTAGAGGTGCGGGTCCCGCAAGAGCAGTACGTC. Translated, it gives CASSLEVRVPQEQYV.

The chain has TRBV6-1 and TRBJ2-5, with a weak D call TRBD2 (6 bases). CDR3 length equals 14 residues. V was trimmed by 8 bases and J by 3 bases, leaving 16 bases between them. The germline CDR1 and CDR2 sequences are MNHNS and SASEGT. The CDR3 region is CASLLEGLKETQYF. Here the CDR3 DNA reads TGTGCCAGCCTGCTGGAGGGGCTCAAAGAGACCCAGTACTTC.

This clonotype showed up many times. The V call is TRBV12-3 or TRBV12-4, the J call TRBJ2-1; D may be TRBD1 or TRBD2 (5 bases each). This CDR3 has 15 amino acids. Between the trimmed V and J ends, which lost 5 bases and 0 bases, there was a span of 11 bases. CDR3 nucleotides: TGTGCCAGCAGTCCCGGGACCCCCTCCTACAATGAGCAGTTCTTC. Translated, it gives CASSPGTPSYNEQFF.

The chain links TRBV7-3 to TRBJ1-4; D is perhaps TRBD1 (6 bases). CDR3 length equals 15 residues. V was trimmed by 3 bases and J by 8 bases, leaving 16 bases between them. Looked up from germline, CDR1 is SGHTA and CDR2 is FQGTGA. The CDR3 DNA sequence: TGTGCCAGCAGCTTTCAGGGGCGGCCGGACGAAAAACTGTTTTTT. Translation gives CASSFQGRPDEKLFF.

This clonotype was recorded a few times. The genes are TRBV6-2 or TRBV6-3 and TRBJ1-6; the D is unclear. The V end was cut by 6 bases, the J end by 9 bases, with 15 bases between. The CDR3 has 14 residues. Germline lookup yields CDR1 MNHEY and CDR2 SVGEGT. In DNA form, the CDR3 reads TGTGCCAGCAGAATCAACCGGGGTGGTTCACCCCTCCACTTT. Its protein is CASRINRGGSPLHF.

Written as DNA, the CDR3 is TGTGCCAGCAGTTTCGAGGCAGGCTATGGGAGCGAGCAGTACGTC. Translating it yields CASSFEAGYGSEQYV. J is TRBJ2-7 and V is TRBV28; the D gene is possibly TRBD2 (5 bases). Trimming pared 3 bases from V and 6 bases from J, leaving 18 bases between. The germline gives CDR1 MDHEN, CDR2 SYDVKM. The CDR3 runs to 15 residues.

This clonotype was observed a few times. As DNA, the CDR3 is TGTGCCAGCAGCCCCGGGGACAGGGGGCTCACAGATACGCAGTATTTT. This translates into CASSPGDRGLTDTQYF. The rearrangement links TRBV9 to TRBJ2-3; TRBD1 agrees at 12 bases. The CDR3 totals 16 residues. Germline lookup yields CDR1 SGDLS and CDR2 YYNGEE. The ends lost 4 bases at V and 2 bases at J; junction bases unmatched: 5.

The rearrangement joins TRBV12-3 or TRBV12-4 to TRBJ2-3, with D possibly being TRBD1 (6 bases). The CDR3 has 16 amino acids. Trimming removed 7 bases at V and 5 bases at J, with 22 bases between. The CDR3 sequence: CASTPHRVTRRDTQYF. Here the CDR3 DNA reads TGTGCCAGCACCCCCCACAGGGTGACCCGCCGAGATACGCAGTATTTT.

A few counts support this clonotype. The rearrangement uses TRBV7-8 and TRBJ2-1; D gene ambiguous. Per germline, CDR1 SGHVS and CDR2 FQNEAQ. V dropped 8 bases and J dropped 2 bases, with 7 bases sitting between them. The CDR3 loop spans 12 amino acids. CDR3 sequence: CASWQPYNEQFF. The CDR3 DNA is TGTGCCAGCTGGCAGCCCTACAATGAGCAGTTCTTC.